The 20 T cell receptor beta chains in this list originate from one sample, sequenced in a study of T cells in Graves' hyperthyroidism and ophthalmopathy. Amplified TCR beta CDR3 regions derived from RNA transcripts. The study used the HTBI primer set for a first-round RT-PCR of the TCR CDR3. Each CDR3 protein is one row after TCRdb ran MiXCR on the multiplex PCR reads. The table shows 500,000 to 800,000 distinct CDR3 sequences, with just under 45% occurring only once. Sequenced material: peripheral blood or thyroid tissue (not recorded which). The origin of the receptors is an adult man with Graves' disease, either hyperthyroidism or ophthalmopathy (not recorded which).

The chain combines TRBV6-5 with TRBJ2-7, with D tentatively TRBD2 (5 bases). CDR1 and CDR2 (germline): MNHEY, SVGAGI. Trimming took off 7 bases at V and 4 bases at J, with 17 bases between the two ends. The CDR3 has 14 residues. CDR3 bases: TGTGCCAGCAAACGGTTGAGGACTTATTACGAGCAGTACTTC. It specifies CASKRLRTYYEQYF.

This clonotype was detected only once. The DNA for the CDR3 is TGCAGTGCTGGGCTGGGAACTGAAGCTTTCTTT. It encodes CSAGLGTEAFF. The V and J genes are TRBV20-1 and TRBJ1-1; D is unresolved. Trimming took off 5 bases at V and 5 bases at J, with 9 bases between the two ends. The CDR3 covers 11 residues. CDR1 is DFQATT and CDR2 is SNEGSKA in the germline V gene (reference sequence).

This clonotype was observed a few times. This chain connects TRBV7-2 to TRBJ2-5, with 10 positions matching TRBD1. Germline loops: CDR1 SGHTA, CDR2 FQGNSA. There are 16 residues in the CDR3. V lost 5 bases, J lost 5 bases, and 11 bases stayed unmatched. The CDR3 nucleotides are TGTGCCAGCAGCGGACCGGGACAGGGGATTAGGGAGACCCAGTACTTC. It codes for CASSGPGQGIRETQYF.

The CDR3 region is CATSDLTGGFGQYF. The CDR3 DNA reads as TGTGCCACCAGTGATTTGACAGGGGGTTTTGGGCAGTACTTC. The chain is built from TRBV24-1 and TRBJ2-7, with TRBD1 identical over 8 bases. J gave up 9 bases and V 0 bases, and 6 bases lay outside the gene matches. The germline gives CDR1 KGHDR, CDR2 SFDVKD. This CDR3 has 14 residues.

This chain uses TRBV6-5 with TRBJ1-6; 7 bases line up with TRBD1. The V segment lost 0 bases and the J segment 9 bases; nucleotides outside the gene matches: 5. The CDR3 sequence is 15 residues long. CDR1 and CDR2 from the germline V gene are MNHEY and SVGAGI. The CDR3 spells CASSYSTGLGSPLHF. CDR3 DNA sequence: TGTGCCAGCAGTTACTCGACAGGGTTGGGTTCACCCCTCCACTTT.

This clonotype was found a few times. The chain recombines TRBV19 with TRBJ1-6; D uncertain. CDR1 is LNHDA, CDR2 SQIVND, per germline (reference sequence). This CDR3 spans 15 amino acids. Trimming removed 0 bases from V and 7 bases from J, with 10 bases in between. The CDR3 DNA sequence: TGTGCCAGTAGTATAGATCACCAGTCCAATTCACCCCTCCACTTT. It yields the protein CASSIDHQSNSPLHF.

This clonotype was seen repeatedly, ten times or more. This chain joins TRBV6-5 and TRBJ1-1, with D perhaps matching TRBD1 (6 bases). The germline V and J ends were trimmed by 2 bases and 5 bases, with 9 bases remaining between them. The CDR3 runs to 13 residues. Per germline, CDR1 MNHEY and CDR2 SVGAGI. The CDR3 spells CASSYPQGTEAFF. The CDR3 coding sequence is TGTGCCAGCAGTTACCCACAGGGAACTGAAGCTTTCTTT.

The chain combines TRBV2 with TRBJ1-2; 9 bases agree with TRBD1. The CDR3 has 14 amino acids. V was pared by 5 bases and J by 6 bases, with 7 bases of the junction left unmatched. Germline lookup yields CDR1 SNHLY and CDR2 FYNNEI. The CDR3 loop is CASSTTGGGNGYTF. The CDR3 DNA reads TGTGCCAGCAGTACCACAGGGGGCGGTAATGGCTACACCTTC.

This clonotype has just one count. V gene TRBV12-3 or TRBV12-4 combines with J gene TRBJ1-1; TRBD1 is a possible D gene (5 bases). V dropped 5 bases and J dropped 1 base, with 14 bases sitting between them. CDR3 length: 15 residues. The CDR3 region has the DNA TGTGCCAGCAGTCCCTCGGGGCATACGAACACTGAAGCTTTCTTT. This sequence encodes CASSPSGHTNTEAFF.

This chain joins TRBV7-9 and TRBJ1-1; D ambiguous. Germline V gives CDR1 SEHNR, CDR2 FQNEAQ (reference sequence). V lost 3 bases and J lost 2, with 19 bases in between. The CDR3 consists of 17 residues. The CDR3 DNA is TGTGCCAGCAGCTTTCGGATCGCCCCCAGTGAAAACACTGAAGCTTTCTTT. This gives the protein CASSFRIAPSENTEAFF.

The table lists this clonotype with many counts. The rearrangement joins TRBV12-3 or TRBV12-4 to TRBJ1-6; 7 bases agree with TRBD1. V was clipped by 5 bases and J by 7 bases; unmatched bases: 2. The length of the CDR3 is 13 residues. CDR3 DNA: TGTGCCAGCAGTAGGGACAGAAATTCACCCCTCCACTTT. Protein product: CASSRDRNSPLHF.

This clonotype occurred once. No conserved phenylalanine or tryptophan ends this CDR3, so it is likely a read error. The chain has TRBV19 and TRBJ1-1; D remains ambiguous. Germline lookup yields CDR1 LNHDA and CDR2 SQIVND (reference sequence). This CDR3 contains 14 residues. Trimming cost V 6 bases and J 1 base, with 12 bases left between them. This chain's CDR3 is CASRPGPGNTEAFL. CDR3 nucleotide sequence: TGTGCCAGTAGACCGGGTCCGGGGAACACTGAAGCTTTCCTT.

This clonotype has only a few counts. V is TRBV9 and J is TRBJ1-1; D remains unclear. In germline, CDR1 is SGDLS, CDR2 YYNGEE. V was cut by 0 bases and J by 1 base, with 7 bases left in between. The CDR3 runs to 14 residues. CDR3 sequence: CASSVATANTEAFF. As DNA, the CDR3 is TGTGCCAGCAGCGTAGCGACCGCGAACACTGAAGCTTTCTTT.

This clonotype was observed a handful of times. The CDR3, as DNA: TGTGCCAGCAGTTTAGGGCGCAGGGACTACGAGCAGTACTTC. Encoded protein: CASSLGRRDYEQYF. This chain joins TRBV12-3 or TRBV12-4 and TRBJ2-7, with D possibly TRBD1 on 5 matching bases. The length of the CDR3 is 14 residues. The V and J ends lost 1 base and 3 bases respectively, with 10 bases between them.

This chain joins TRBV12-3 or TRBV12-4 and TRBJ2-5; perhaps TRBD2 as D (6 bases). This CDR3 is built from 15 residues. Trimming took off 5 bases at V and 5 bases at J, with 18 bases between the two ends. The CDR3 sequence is CASSPSRGSGETQYF. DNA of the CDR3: TGTGCCAGCAGTCCCTCTCGGGGGTCCGGGGAGACCCAGTACTTC.

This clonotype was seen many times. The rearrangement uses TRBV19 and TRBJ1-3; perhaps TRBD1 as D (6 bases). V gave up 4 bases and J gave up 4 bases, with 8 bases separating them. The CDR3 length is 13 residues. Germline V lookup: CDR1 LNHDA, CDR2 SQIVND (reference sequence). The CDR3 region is CASSKGQGNTIYF. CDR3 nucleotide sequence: TGTGCCAGTAGTAAAGGACAGGGAAACACCATATATTTT.

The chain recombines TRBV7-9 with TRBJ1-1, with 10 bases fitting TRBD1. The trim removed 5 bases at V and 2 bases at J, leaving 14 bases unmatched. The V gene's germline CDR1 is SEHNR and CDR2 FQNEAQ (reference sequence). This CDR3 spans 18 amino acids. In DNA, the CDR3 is TGTGCCAGCAGCCTCACCTCGGGACAGGGGTTCGGAAACACTGAAGCTTTCTTT. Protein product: CASSLTSGQGFGNTEAFF.

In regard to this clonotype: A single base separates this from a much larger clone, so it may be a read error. CDR3 region: CSVEDRAGAAGNTIYF. As DNA, the CDR3 is TGCAGCGTTGAAGATCGGGCCGGGGCAGCTGGAAACACCATATATTTT. V and J are TRBV29-1 and TRBJ1-3; a weak D match, TRBD1 (5 bases). The CDR3 has 16 residues. CDR1 is SQVTM, CDR2 ANQGSEA, per germline. Trimming took 0 bases from V and 2 from J, leaving 14 bases between them.

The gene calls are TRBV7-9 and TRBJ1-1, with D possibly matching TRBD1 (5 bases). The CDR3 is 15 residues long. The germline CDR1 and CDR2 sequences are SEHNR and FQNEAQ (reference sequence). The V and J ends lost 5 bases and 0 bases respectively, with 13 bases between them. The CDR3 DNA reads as TGTGCCAGCAGCCGCCGACAGAGATTGAACACTGAAGCTTTCTTT. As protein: CASSRRQRLNTEAFF.

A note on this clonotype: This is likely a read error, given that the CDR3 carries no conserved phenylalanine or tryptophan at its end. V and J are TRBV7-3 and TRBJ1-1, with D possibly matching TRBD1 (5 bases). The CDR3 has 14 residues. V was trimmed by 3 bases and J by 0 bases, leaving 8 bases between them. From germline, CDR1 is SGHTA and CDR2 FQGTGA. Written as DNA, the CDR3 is TGTGCCAGCAGCTTGGGGCAGGTGAACACTGAAGCTTTCCTT. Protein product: CASSLGQVNTEAFL.